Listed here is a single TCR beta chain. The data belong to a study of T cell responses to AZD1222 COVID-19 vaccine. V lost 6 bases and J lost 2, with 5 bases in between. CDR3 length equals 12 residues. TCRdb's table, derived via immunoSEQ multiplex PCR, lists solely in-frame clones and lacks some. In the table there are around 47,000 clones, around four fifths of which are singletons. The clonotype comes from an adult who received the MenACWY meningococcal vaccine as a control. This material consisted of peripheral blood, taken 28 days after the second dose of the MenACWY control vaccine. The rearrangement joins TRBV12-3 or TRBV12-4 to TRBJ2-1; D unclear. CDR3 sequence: CASRLTYNEQFF. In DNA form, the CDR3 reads TGTGCCAGCAGACTGACCTACAATGAGCAGTTCTTC.